These 13 T cell receptor beta chains were sequenced from one sample in a study of cytomegalovirus exposure and HLA in healthy donors. In the PCR, 60 Vbeta and 13 Jbeta primers were used. TCRdb keeps only in-frame clones here, not all; method: immunoSEQ multiplex PCR. The sample data list roughly 60,000 clones. Sample: PBMCs. These receptors all come from a woman aged 18-30 years in good health and CMV-seronegative.

The chain has TRBV18 and TRBJ2-2; 9 nucleotides agree with TRBD2. The V gene end was trimmed by 3 bases and the J gene end by 8 bases; junction bases not matched to a gene: 10. Germline loops: CDR1 KGHSH, CDR2 LQKENI. The CDR3 consists of 16 residues. The CDR3 loop reads CASSPMTSGVKGELFF. The CDR3, as DNA: TGTGCCAGCTCACCGATGACTAGCGGCGTTAAGGGGGAGCTGTTTTTT.

This chain joins TRBV10-3 and TRBJ2-5; D is unresolved. V was cut by 3 bases and J by 5 bases, with 7 bases left in between. Germline lookup yields CDR1 ENHRY and CDR2 SYGVKD. The CDR3 totals 12 residues. In DNA form, the CDR3 reads TGTGCCATCAGTGAACACGGGGAGACCCAGTACTTC. Protein sequence: CAISEHGETQYF.

The J gene is TRBJ2-7, the V gene TRBV7-9; 7 nucleotides line up with TRBD2. Per germline, CDR1 SEHNR and CDR2 FQNEAQ (reference sequence). Trimming removed 4 bases from V and 4 bases from J; junction bases left unmatched: 7. The CDR3 is 14 amino acids. DNA of the CDR3: TGTGCCAGCAGCTCGCTAGCGGAACTTTACGAGCAGTACTTC. It specifies CASSSLAELYEQYF.

The chain recombines TRBV12-5 with TRBJ2-3; tentative D call: TRBD1 (6 bases). This CDR3 has 14 amino acids. With 4 bases removed from V and 3 bases from J, the gap between germline ends came to 11 bases. Germline CDR1 and CDR2: LGHNT and FRNRAP. The CDR3 here is CASGWTEMTDTQYF. Here the CDR3 DNA reads TGTGCTAGTGGTTGGACAGAGATGACAGATACGCAGTATTTT.

The chain is built from TRBV7-2 and TRBJ1-1, with a possible D match to TRBD1 (6 bases). V gave up 6 bases and J gave up 4 bases, with 18 bases separating them. CDR1 is SGHTA, CDR2 FQGNSA, per germline. The CDR3 spans 15 residues. The CDR3 sequence: CASSAGGAGFTEAFF. The DNA of the CDR3 is TGTGCCAGCAGTGCGGGGGGGGCCGGGTTCACTGAAGCTTTCTTT. Using reference TRBV7-2 and TRBJ1-1 for the parts outside the CDR3, the full variable domain is GAGVSQSPSNKVTEKGKDVELRCDPISGHTALYWYRQSLGQGLEFLIYFQGNSAPDKSGLPSDRFSAERTGGSVSTLTIQRTQQEDSAVYLCASSAGGAGFTEAFFGQGTRLTVV.

This rearrangement joins TRBV9 to TRBJ2-7; tentative D call: TRBD1 (5 bases). Deletions cut 0 bases from V and 5 bases from J, with 6 bases between. Germline CDR1 SGDLS, CDR2 YYNGEE. The CDR3 is 12 amino acids. CDR3 in DNA: TGTGCCAGCAGCGTAGAGGGGAACGAGCAGTACTTC. Its translation is CASSVEGNEQYF.

In nucleotides, the CDR3 is TGTGCCAGCAGCTCCGGGGGGTCGGGTTCTAACTATGGCTACACCTTC. Translation: CASSSGGSGSNYGYTF. The chain employs TRBV11-3 and TRBJ1-2; maybe TRBD1 (5 bases). The CDR3 contains 16 residues. From germline, CDR1 is SGHNT and CDR2 YENEEA. Between the trimmed V and J ends, which lost 4 bases and 0 bases, there was a span of 15 bases. Full variable domain (remainder filled in from reference TRBV11-3 and TRBJ1-2): EAGVVQSPRYKIIEKKQPVAFWCNPISGHNTLYWYLQNLGQGPELLIRYENEEAVDDSQLPKDRFSAERLKGVDSTLKIQPAELGDSAVYLCASSSGGSGSNYGYTFGSGTRLTVV.

This chain links TRBV19 with TRBJ1-5; the D gene is possibly TRBD1 (6 bases). The CDR3 consists of 14 residues. The germline V and J ends were trimmed by 3 bases and 2 bases, with 8 bases remaining between them. Looked up from germline, CDR1 is LNHDA and CDR2 is SQIVND (reference sequence). This chain's CDR3 is CASSMRQGNQPQHF. The CDR3 DNA reads TGTGCCAGTAGTATGCGACAGGGCAATCAGCCCCAGCATTTT.

The genes are TRBV7-3 and TRBJ2-1, with 8 nucleotides matching TRBD1. The V and J ends lost 8 bases and 7 bases, in that order; junction bases with no gene match: 10. CDR3 length: 14 amino acids. CDR1 and CDR2 (germline): SGHTA, FQGTGA. Here the CDR3 reads CASVDRGGSNEQFF. CDR3 sequence (DNA): TGTGCCAGCGTCGACAGGGGAGGTAGTAATGAGCAGTTCTTC.

V is TRBV19 and J is TRBJ1-2; 7 bases agree with TRBD1. The CDR3 contains 13 residues. J lost 8 bases, V lost 5 bases, and 8 bases had no gene match. Germline V gives CDR1 LNHDA, CDR2 SQIVND (reference sequence). The CDR3: CASSPRQGYGYTF. The CDR3 DNA sequence: TGTGCCAGTAGTCCCCGACAGGGATACGGCTACACCTTC.

This sequence joins TRBV5-1 and TRBJ1-6; unclear D gene. The CDR3 covers 15 residues. The V gene lost 3 bases and the J gene lost 7 bases, with 14 bases spanning the gap. CDR1 SGHRS and CDR2 YFSETQ come from the germline V gene. The CDR3 coding sequence is TGCGCCAGCAGCTCAAACGGGGATCGGAATTCACCCCTCCACTTT. It yields the protein CASSSNGDRNSPLHF.

The chain has TRBV27 and TRBJ2-7, with 7 nucleotides matching TRBD2. Germline-derived CDR1 and CDR2 are MNHEY and SMNVEV (reference sequence). The CDR3 runs to 12 residues. V shed 7 bases and J 9 bases; nucleotides not matched to a gene: 9. CDR3 sequence reads: CASNPPGRVQYF. In DNA form, the CDR3 reads TGTGCCAGCAACCCCCCAGGGAGGGTGCAGTACTTC.

The chain employs TRBV9 and TRBJ2-2; the match to TRBD2 covers 8 bases. The ends lost 3 bases at V and 3 bases at J; junction bases unmatched: 13. The CDR3 covers 18 residues. The germline CDR1 and CDR2 sequences are SGDLS and YYNGEE. CDR3 protein: CASSARGRGLGDTGELFF. The CDR3 DNA is TGTGCCAGCAGCGCCCGGGGTCGGGGACTAGGGGACACCGGGGAGCTGTTTTTT.